This T cell receptor (beta chain) emerged from a study of patients and donors after allogeneic stem cell transplantation (dated by TCRdb to about 2020). About this clonotype: What antigen it recognizes has not been identified. No base quality information exists; no much larger clone differs at one position.

Libraries were constructed by RT-PCR. The instrument was a NextSeq 550. TCRdb passed the public sequencing reads through fastp at Q25 and MiXCR, retaining productive beta sequences. Each CDR3 protein gets just one entry, which takes the most common genes and DNA from the rows behind it. The sample table holds a few hundred thousand distinct CDR3 sequences, of which roughly 38% were seen once. The leading ten clones occupy under 14% of the sample. The CDR3 holds 15 amino acids from the cysteine to the phenylalanine. Only the CDR3 region is kept as DNA, spanning 45 bases read in frame from base 1. V is shortened by 4 bases, J by 0 bases, and the region joining them spans 10 bases. CDR1 and CDR2 (DFQATT, SNEGSKA) derive from the germline V gene (reference sequence).

The chain is assembled from TRBV20-1 and TRBJ1-6; a confident D gene designation cannot be given. The receptor was isolated from a human donor who was either an allogeneic HSCT recipient or a stem cell or donor lymphocyte infusion donor (not recorded which). It is not recorded whose cells these are; they may come from a transplant donor. The specimen sequenced was blood, either unsorted or a sorted T cell fraction (not recorded which). CDR3 region: CSATGLSSYNSPLHF. The DNA is TGCAGTGCTACAGGATTGAGCTCCTATAATTCACCCCTCCACTTT.